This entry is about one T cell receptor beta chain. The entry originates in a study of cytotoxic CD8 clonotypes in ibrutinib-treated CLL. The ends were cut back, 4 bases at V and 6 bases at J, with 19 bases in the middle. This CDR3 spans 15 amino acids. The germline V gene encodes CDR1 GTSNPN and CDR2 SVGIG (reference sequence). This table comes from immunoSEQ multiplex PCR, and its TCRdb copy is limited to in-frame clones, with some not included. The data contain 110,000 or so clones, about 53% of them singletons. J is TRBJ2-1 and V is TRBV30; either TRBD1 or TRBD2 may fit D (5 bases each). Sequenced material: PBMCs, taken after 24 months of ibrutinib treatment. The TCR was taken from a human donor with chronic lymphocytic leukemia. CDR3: CAWTIGGRVSNEQFF. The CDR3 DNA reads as TGTGCCTGGACCATCGGAGGCAGGGTGAGCAATGAGCAGTTCTTC.